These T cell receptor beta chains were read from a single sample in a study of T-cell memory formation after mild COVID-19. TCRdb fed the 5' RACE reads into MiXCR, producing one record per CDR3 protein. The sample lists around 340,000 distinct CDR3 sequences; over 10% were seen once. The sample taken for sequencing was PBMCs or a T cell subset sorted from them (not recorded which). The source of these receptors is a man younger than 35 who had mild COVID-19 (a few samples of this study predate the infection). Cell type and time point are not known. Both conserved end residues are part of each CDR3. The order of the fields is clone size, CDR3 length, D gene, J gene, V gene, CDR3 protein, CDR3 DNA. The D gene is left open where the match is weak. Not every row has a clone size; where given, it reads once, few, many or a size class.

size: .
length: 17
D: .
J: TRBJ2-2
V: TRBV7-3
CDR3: CASSLSLAIGHTGELFF
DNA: TGTGCCAGCAGCTTAAGTTTGGCTATTGGTCACACCGGGGAGCTGTTTTTT

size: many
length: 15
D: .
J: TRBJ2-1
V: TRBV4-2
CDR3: CASSQGFSEYNEQFF
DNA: TGTGCCAGCAGCCAAGGGTTTAGCGAGTACAATGAGCAGTTCTTC

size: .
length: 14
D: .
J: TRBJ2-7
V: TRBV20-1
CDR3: CSARRQGISYEQYF
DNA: TGCAGTGCTAGAAGGCAGGGCATCTCCTACGAGCAGTACTTC

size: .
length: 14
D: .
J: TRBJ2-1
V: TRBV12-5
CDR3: CASGRTNSYNEQFF
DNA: TGTGCTAGTGGCCGTACTAACTCCTACAATGAGCAGTTCTTC

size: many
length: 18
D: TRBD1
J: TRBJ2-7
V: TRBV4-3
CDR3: CASSQDFPDRVIPYEQYF
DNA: TGCGCCAGCAGCCAGGATTTCCCTGACAGGGTAATTCCATACGAGCAGTACTTC

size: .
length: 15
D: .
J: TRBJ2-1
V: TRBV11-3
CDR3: CASIWGQESYNEQFF
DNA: TGTGCCAGCATCTGGGGGCAGGAATCCTACAATGAGCAGTTCTTC

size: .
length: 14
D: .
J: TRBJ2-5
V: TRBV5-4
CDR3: CASNRRDPGGTQYF
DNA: TGTGCCAGCAACCGCCGGGACCCTGGGGGGACCCAGTACTTC

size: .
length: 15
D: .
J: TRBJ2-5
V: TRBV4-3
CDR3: CASSQSLGYQETQYF
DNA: TGCGCCAGCAGCCAATCCTTAGGGTACCAAGAGACCCAGTACTTC

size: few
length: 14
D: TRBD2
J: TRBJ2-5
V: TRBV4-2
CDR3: CASSVRRGGETQYF
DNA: TGTGCCAGCAGCGTTAGACGGGGGGGAGAGACCCAGTACTTC

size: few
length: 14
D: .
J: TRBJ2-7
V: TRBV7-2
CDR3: CASRPGTNPYEQYF
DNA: TGTGCCAGCCGCCCCGGGACAAACCCCTACGAGCAGTACTTC

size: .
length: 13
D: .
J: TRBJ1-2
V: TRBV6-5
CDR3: CASRSDGGYGYTF
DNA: TGTGCCAGCAGATCCGACGGTGGCTATGGCTACACCTTC

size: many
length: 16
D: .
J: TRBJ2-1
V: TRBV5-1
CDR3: CASSLDLRGTYNEQFF
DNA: TGCGCCAGCAGCTTGGACCTTAGGGGAACCTACAATGAGCAGTTCTTC

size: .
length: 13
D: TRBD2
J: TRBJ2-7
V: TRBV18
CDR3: CASSPGLVAEQYF
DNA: TGTGCCAGCTCTCCCGGACTAGTTGCCGAGCAGTACTTC

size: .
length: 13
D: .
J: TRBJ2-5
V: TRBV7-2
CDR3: CASSSPRYETQYF
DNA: TGTGCCAGCAGCTCCCCCAGATACGAGACCCAGTACTTC

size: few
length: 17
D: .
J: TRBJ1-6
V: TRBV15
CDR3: CATSRDPGRVGNSPLHF
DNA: TGTGCCACCAGCAGAGATCCTGGCCGGGTGGGAAATTCACCCCTCCACTTT

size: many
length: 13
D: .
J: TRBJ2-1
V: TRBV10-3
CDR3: CAISDRGLREQFF
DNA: TGTGCCATCAGTGATCGGGGTCTGAGAGAGCAGTTCTTC

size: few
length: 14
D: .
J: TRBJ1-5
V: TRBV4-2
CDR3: CASSQDSGHQPQHF
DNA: TGTGCCAGCAGCCAAGATAGCGGGCATCAGCCCCAGCATTTT

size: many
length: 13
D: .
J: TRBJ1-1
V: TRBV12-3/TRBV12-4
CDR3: CASKTGRSTEAFF
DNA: TGTGCCAGCAAAACAGGGAGAAGCACTGAAGCTTTCTTT

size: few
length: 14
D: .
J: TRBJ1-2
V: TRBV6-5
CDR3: CASSGGRGGAGYTF
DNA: TGTGCCAGCAGTGGAGGACGGGGAGGCGCTGGCTACACCTTC

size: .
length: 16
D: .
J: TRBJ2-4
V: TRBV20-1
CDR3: CSASMMGRLAKNIQYF
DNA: TGCAGTGCTAGTATGATGGGCAGGCTAGCCAAAAACATTCAGTACTTC

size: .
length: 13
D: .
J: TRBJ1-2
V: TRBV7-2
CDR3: CASSLAGVEGYTF
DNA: TGTGCCAGCAGCTTAGCTGGGGTTGAGGGCTACACCTTC

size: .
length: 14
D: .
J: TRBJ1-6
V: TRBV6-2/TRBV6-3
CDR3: CASDSTGWNSPLHF
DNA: TGTGCCAGCGACTCGACAGGTTGGAATTCACCCCTCCACTTT

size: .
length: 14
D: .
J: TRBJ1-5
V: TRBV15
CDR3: CATSNGGMNQPQHF
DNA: TGTGCCACCAGCAATGGGGGGATGAATCAGCCCCAGCATTTT

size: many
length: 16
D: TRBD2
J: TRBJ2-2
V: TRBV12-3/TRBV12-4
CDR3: CASSFSGTSGAGELFF
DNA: TGTGCCAGCAGTTTCTCCGGGACTAGTGGTGCCGGGGAGCTGTTTTTT

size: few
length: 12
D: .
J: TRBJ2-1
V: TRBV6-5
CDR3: CASSWGGLVQFF
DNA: TGTGCCAGCAGCTGGGGGGGCCTTGTGCAGTTCTTC

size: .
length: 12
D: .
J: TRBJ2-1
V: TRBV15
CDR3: CATSSPFREQFF
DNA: TGTGCCACCAGCAGTCCCTTCAGGGAGCAGTTCTTC

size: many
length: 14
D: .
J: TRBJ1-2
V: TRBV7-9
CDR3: CASRREAGLYGYTF
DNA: TGTGCCAGCAGGCGGGAAGCAGGGCTCTATGGCTACACCTTC

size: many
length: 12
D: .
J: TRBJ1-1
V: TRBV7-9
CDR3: CASSLWSTEAFF
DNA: TGTGCCAGCAGCTTATGGAGCACTGAAGCTTTCTTT

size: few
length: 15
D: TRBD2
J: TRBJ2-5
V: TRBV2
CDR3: CASRASGGRQETQYF
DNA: TGTGCCAGCAGAGCTAGCGGGGGACGCCAAGAGACCCAGTACTTC

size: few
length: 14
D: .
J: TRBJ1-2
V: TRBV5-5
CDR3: CASSLGTVPKGYTF
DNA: TGTGCCAGCAGCTTGGGGACAGTCCCTAAAGGCTACACCTTC

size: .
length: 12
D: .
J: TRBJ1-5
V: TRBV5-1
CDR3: CASSEGRQPQHF
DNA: TGCGCCAGCAGCGAGGGTCGGCAGCCCCAGCATTTT

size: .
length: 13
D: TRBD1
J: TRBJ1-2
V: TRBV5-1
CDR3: CASSLTGVEGYTF
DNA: TGCGCCAGCAGCCTGACAGGGGTGGAAGGCTACACCTTC

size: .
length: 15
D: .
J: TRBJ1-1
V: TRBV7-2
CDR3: CASSLSKGWGTEAFF
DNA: TGTGCCAGCAGCTTAAGTAAAGGGTGGGGCACTGAAGCTTTCTTT

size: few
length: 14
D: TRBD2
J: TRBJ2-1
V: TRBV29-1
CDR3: CSVAGAGENNEQFF
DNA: TGCAGCGTTGCGGGAGCGGGGGAAAACAATGAGCAGTTCTTC

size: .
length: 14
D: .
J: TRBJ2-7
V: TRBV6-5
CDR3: CASSYRLRDDEQYF
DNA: TGTGCCAGCAGTTACCGACTAAGGGACGACGAGCAGTACTTC

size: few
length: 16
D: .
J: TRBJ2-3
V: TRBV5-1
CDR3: CASSLGITVPTDTQYF
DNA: TGCGCCAGCAGCTTGGGGATTACCGTACCTACAGATACGCAGTATTTT

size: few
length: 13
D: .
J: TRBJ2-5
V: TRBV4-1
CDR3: CASSQGRLETQYF
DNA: TGCGCCAGCAGCCAAGGGCGTTTGGAGACCCAGTACTTC

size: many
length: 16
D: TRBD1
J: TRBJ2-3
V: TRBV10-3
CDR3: CAIRPTSTGGRDTQYF
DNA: TGTGCCATCAGGCCAACCTCGACAGGGGGGAGAGATACGCAGTATTTT

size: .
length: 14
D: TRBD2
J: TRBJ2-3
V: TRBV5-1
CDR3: CASSWAGGEDTQYF
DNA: TGCGCCAGCAGCTGGGCCGGGGGGGAAGATACGCAGTATTTT

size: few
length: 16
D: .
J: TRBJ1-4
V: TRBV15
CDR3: CATSRGAGTTNEKLFF
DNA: TGTGCCACCAGCAGAGGCGCAGGGACAACTAATGAAAAACTGTTTTTT

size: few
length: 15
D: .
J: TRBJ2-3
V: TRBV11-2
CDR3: CASSLGAGGRDTQYF
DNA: TGTGCCAGCAGCTTAGGGGCCGGGGGAAGAGATACGCAGTATTTT

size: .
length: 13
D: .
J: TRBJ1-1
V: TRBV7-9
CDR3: CASSLGLDREAFF
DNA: TGTGCCAGCAGCTTAGGGTTGGACAGAGAAGCTTTCTTT

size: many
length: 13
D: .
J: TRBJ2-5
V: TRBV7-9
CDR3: CASSLDGQETQYF
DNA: TGTGCCAGCAGCTTAGACGGGCAAGAGACCCAGTACTTC

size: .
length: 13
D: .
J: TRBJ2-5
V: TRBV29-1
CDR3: CSANRQDGKTQYF
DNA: TGCAGCGCTAATCGACAGGATGGAAAGACCCAGTACTTC

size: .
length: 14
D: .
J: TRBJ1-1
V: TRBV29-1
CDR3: CSVEVARGSAEAFF
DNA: TGCAGCGTTGAAGTCGCCAGGGGTAGCGCTGAAGCTTTCTTT

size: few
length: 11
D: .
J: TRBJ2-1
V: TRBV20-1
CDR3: CSAGAYNEQFF
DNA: TGCAGTGCCGGTGCCTACAATGAGCAGTTCTTC

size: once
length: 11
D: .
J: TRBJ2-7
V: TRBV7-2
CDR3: CASSLRGAPYF
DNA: TGTGCCAGCAGCTTACGTGGGGCTCCGTACTTC

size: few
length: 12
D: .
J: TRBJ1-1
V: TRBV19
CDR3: CASSQVRTEAFF
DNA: TGTGCCAGTAGCCAAGTACGCACTGAAGCTTTCTTT

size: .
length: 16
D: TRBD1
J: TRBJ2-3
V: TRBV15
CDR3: CATSSPQGYPTDTQYF
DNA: TGTGCCACCAGCAGTCCACAGGGGTACCCCACAGATACGCAGTATTTT

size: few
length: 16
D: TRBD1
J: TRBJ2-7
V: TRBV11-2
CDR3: CASSRGEGAALYEQYF
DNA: TGTGCCAGCAGCCGAGGCGAGGGGGCGGCCCTCTACGAGCAGTACTTC

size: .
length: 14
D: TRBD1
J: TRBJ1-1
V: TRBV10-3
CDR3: CAIGTDRGVTEAFF
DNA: TGTGCCATCGGAACTGACAGGGGAGTCACTGAAGCTTTCTTT

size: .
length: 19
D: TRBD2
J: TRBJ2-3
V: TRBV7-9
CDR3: CASSPIGGSGGAETDTQYF
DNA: TGTGCCAGCAGTCCCATCGGGGGTAGCGGGGGAGCCGAGACAGATACGCAGTATTTT

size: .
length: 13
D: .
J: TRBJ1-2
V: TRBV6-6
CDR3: CASILDGNYGYTF
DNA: TGTGCCAGCATTCTGGACGGAAACTATGGCTACACCTTC